These 23 T cell receptor beta chains were all obtained from the same sample, sequenced in a study of blood T cell repertoires in COVID-19. TCRdb's table, derived via immunoSEQ multiplex PCR, lists solely in-frame clones and lacks some. The table shows approximately 260,000 clones, with around 86% occurring only once. The specimen was PBMCs or T cells enriched from blood (not recorded which). The receptors shown here come from a woman aged 40 to 50 with acute COVID-19.

The chain employs TRBV7-8 and TRBJ1-6, with D perhaps TRBD1 (6 bases). V was shortened by 4 bases and J by 5 bases, with 12 bases between the two germline ends. The CDR3 is 15 residues long. Germline V gene data show CDR1 as SGHVS and CDR2 as FQNEAQ. DNA for the CDR3: TGTGCCAGCAGCTCCCGGACAGTCAATAATTCACCCCTCCACTTT. Translation gives CASSSRTVNNSPLHF.

A few counts support this clone. The J gene is TRBJ2-5, the V gene TRBV9, with D hard to call. The CDR3 loop spans 13 amino acids. Germline CDR1 SGDLS, CDR2 YYNGEE. With 0 bases removed from V and 4 bases from J, the gap between germline ends came to 7 bases. The CDR3 is CASSVDSTETQYF. DNA of the CDR3: TGTGCCAGCAGCGTAGACAGCACAGAGACCCAGTACTTC.

The rearrangement links TRBV11-3 to TRBJ2-3, with TRBD2 identical over 7 bases. The germline V gene encodes CDR1 SGHNT and CDR2 YENEEA. J was trimmed by 1 base and V by 7 bases; bases with no gene match: 14. There are 17 residues in the CDR3. The CDR3 loop reads CASTPSWEGEGTDTQYF. The CDR3 DNA sequence: TGTGCCAGCACCCCTTCGTGGGAGGGCGAGGGCACAGATACGCAGTATTTT.

The chain recombines TRBV5-1 with TRBJ1-3; TRBD1 matches 7 bases. This CDR3 has 15 amino acids. CDR1 is SGHRS and CDR2 is YFSETQ in the germline V gene. V dropped 4 bases and J dropped 1; count of bases not matched to a gene: 5. The CDR3 sequence is CASSTTGASGNTIYF. CDR3 bases: TGCGCCAGCAGCACAACAGGGGCATCTGGAAACACCATATATTTT.

CDR3 amino acids: CASNQRIYGYTF. CDR3 coding DNA: TGTGCCAGCAATCAGAGGATCTATGGCTACACCTTC. The chain links TRBV28 to TRBJ1-2; D uncertain. The CDR3 totals 12 residues. Trimming shortened V by 7 bases and J by 4 bases, and 10 bases separated the two germline ends. Germline V lookup: CDR1 MDHEN, CDR2 SYDVKM.

The rearrangement joins TRBV7-9 to TRBJ2-3; D gene ambiguous. This CDR3 region has 13 residues. The ends were cut back, 2 bases at V and 4 bases at J, with 7 bases in the middle. The germline CDR1 and CDR2 sequences are SEHNR and FQNEAQ (reference sequence). The CDR3 protein is CASSLQQSDTQYF. CDR3 coding DNA: TGTGCCAGCAGCTTACAACAGTCAGATACGCAGTATTTT.

This clone has more than one count but fewer than ten. The chain carries TRBV20-1 and TRBJ2-5, with 14 nucleotides matching TRBD2. Trimming cost V 3 bases and J 6 bases; bases outside gene matches: 6. The CDR3 is 15 amino acids. Germline V gene data show CDR1 as DFQATT and CDR2 as SNEGSKA (reference sequence). The CDR3 DNA reads TGCAGTGCTAGTCGAGGGACTAGCGGGAGTAAGACCCAGTACTTC. Its translation is CSASRGTSGSKTQYF.

V and J are TRBV7-6 and TRBJ2-1; 10 nucleotides align to TRBD2. The CDR3 covers 16 residues. Losses at the gene ends were 1 base for V and 5 bases for J; bases not matched to a gene: 5. Germline V gives CDR1 SGHVS, CDR2 FNYEAQ. The CDR3 is CASSLEAGGPHNEQFF. CDR3 DNA sequence: TGTGCCAGCAGCTTAGAAGCGGGAGGGCCCCACAATGAGCAGTTCTTC.

This clone showed up just once. The rearrangement links TRBV3-1 (or the pseudogene TRBV3-2) to TRBJ2-1, with 9 bases matching TRBD1. Trimming at V came to 6 bases and at J to 7 bases, leaving 4 bases not matched to a gene. This CDR3 comprises 13 residues. CDR1 and CDR2 (germline): LGHDT, YNNKEL (reference sequence). This CDR3 is CASRGTGLNEQFF. In nucleotides, the CDR3 is TGTGCCAGCAGAGGGACAGGGTTGAATGAGCAGTTCTTC.

The V call is TRBV6-1, the J call TRBJ1-3; D might be TRBD1 (5 bases). There are 18 residues in the CDR3. Deletions cut 0 bases from V and 0 bases from J, with 15 bases between. Germline CDR1 reads MNHNS; CDR2 reads SASEGT. This CDR3 is CASSEARPTGPSGNTIYF. CDR3 bases: TGTGCCAGCAGTGAAGCGCGGCCTACAGGCCCCTCTGGAAACACCATATATTTT.

V is TRBV9 and J is TRBJ2-1, with 10 bases identical to TRBD1. CDR1 and CDR2 (germline): SGDLS, YYNGEE. With V trimmed by 2 bases and J by 8 bases, 7 bases remained unmatched. The CDR3 totals 15 residues. The CDR3 DNA reads TGTGCCAGCAGCGTGTCCGGGACAGGGGACGATGAGCAGTTCTTC. It codes for CASSVSGTGDDEQFF. The entire variable domain, with the rest obtained from reference TRBV9 and TRBJ2-1, is as follows: DSGVTQTPKHLITATGQRVTLRCSPRSGDLSVYWYQQSLDQGLQFLIQYYNGEERAKGNILERFSAQQFPDLHSELNLSSLELGDSALYFCASSVSGTGDDEQFFGPGTRLTVL.

In this sample, this clone turned up once. This sequence joins TRBV24-1 and TRBJ2-2; D is possibly TRBD2 (6 bases). This CDR3 has 17 residues. V was trimmed by 6 bases and J by 5 bases, leaving 21 bases between them. Looked up from germline, CDR1 is KGHDR and CDR2 is SFDVKD. The CDR3, as DNA: TGTGCCACCAGTACAGCGGATTTGGTAGGGAGGACCGGGGAGCTGTTTTTT. It is translated as CATSTADLVGRTGELFF.

The gene calls are TRBV19 and TRBJ2-3; the D is unclear. This CDR3 comprises 15 residues. Per the germline V gene, CDR1 is LNHDA and CDR2 is SQIVND (reference sequence). Trimming stripped 2 bases from V and 1 base from J, with 10 bases between. CDR3 loop: CASSIPARGTDTQYF. In DNA, the CDR3 is TGTGCCAGTAGTATACCCGCCCGAGGCACAGATACGCAGTATTTT.

The chain combines TRBV20-1 with TRBJ2-5, with D perhaps matching TRBD2 (5 bases). This CDR3 has 16 amino acids. Trimming left V 3 bases short and J 1 base short, with 18 bases between. The germline CDR1 and CDR2 sequences are DFQATT and SNEGSKA (reference sequence). CDR3 nucleotide sequence: TGCAGTGCTAGTCTAAGCGGTATGATCAGCCAAGAGACCCAGTACTTC. Its protein product is CSASLSGMISQETQYF.

This clone was seen a handful of times. The chain uses TRBV2 and TRBJ2-7; 10 bases align to TRBD2. CDR1 and CDR2 (germline): SNHLY, FYNNEI. The CDR3 is made up of 13 amino acids. The trim removed 8 bases at V and 1 base at J, leaving 2 bases unmatched. DNA of the CDR3: TGTGCCAGCGAGCGGGAGGGTTCCTACGAGCAGTACTTC. Amino acids: CASEREGSYEQYF.

CDR3 sequence (DNA): TGTGCCAGCAGCTTAGCGGGACTAGCTAGCACAGATACGCAGTATTTT. Translating it yields CASSLAGLASTDTQYF. The chain links TRBV11-2 to TRBJ2-3; 9 nucleotides agree with TRBD2. The CDR3 runs to 16 residues. CDR1 and CDR2 (germline): SGHAT, FQNNGV. Losses at the gene ends were 1 base for V and 0 bases for J; bases not matched to a gene: 2.

V is TRBV29-1 and J is TRBJ2-7, with TRBD1 as a possible D gene (5 bases). V lost 5 bases to trimming and J lost 2 bases, with 13 bases between them. This CDR3 is 13 amino acids long. Germline CDR1 and CDR2: SQVTM and ANQGSEA. CDR3: CSVRVSRAYEQYF. Here the CDR3 DNA reads TGCAGCGTTAGGGTTTCCAGGGCCTACGAGCAGTACTTC.

The rearrangement joins TRBV11-3 to TRBJ2-2, with TRBD2 identical over 7 bases. This CDR3 is 17 amino acids long. Trimming at V came to 1 base and at J to 5 bases, leaving 10 bases not matched to a gene. Germline V gene data show CDR1 as SGHNT and CDR2 as YENEEA. The DNA of the CDR3 is TGTGCCAGCAGCTTAGTGCGGAGCGGGAAGCTTACCGGGGAGCTGTTTTTT. Translated: CASSLVRSGKLTGELFF.

This chain connects TRBV6-5 to TRBJ1-1; tentative D call: TRBD1 (5 bases). The V end was cut by 2 bases, the J end by 4 bases, with 8 bases between. In germline, CDR1 is MNHEY, CDR2 SVGAGI. This CDR3 comprises 13 residues. The DNA of the CDR3 is TGTGCCAGCAGTTACCAGGGTGGCACTGAAGCTTTCTTT. Protein product: CASSYQGGTEAFF.

The genes are TRBV9 and TRBJ1-3; a possible D gene is TRBD1 (5 bases). Germline V gives CDR1 SGDLS, CDR2 YYNGEE. The CDR3 is 17 residues long. Trimming removed 0 bases from V and 0 bases from J, with 13 bases in between. The DNA for the CDR3 is TGTGCCAGCAGCGTAGACCTCGGACAAGGCTCTGGAAACACCATATATTTT. It encodes CASSVDLGQGSGNTIYF.

This chain uses TRBV27 with TRBJ1-6; D is unclear. V dropped 7 bases and J dropped 6 bases, with 19 bases sitting between them. CDR3 length equals 16 residues. The V gene's germline CDR1 is MNHEY and CDR2 SMNVEV (reference sequence). The CDR3 spells CASTSESPFGNSPLHF. The CDR3 bases are TGTGCCAGCACGTCTGAGAGCCCCTTTGGTAATTCACCCCTCCACTTT.

The J gene is TRBJ1-2, the V gene TRBV7-9; 9 bases align to TRBD1. The V and J ends lost 7 bases and 6 bases, in that order; junction bases with no gene match: 6. The CDR3 is made up of 13 amino acids. Germline values: CDR1 SEHNR, CDR2 FQNEAQ (reference sequence). The CDR3 spells CASTSGTGHGYTF. CDR3 bases: TGTGCCAGCACCTCCGGGACAGGGCATGGCTACACCTTC.

V and J are TRBV4-2 and TRBJ1-4; perhaps TRBD1 as D (6 bases). In germline, CDR1 is LGHNA, CDR2 YNFKEQ. Deletions cut 4 bases from V and 7 bases from J, with 19 bases between. The CDR3 sequence is 16 residues long. In DNA, the CDR3 is TGTGCCAGCAGCCCCTCAGGGTCGTTAGGGGGTGAAAAACTGTTTTTT. As protein: CASSPSGSLGGEKLFF.